A selection of T cell receptor beta chains follows, all from one sample in a study of early T cells in non-severe SARS-CoV-2 infection. TCRdb called the 5' RACE reads again in MiXCR, with one record for every CDR3 protein. The data contain roughly 61,000 distinct CDR3 sequences, 8% to 10% of them singletons. The sequencing input was whole blood. Receptors were obtained from an adult who was a healthcare worker with PCR-confirmed SARS-CoV-2 infection or an uninfected control (not recorded which). Each CDR3 is given with its conserved first and last residue. D genes are given only for firm matches. Clone size is stated in some rows and not others, as once, few, many or a class when expanded.

many	TRBV5-1	11	.	TRBJ2-5	CASCLEETQYF	TGCGCCAGCTGCCTTGAAGAGACCCAGTACTTC
many	TRBV20-1	12	.	TRBJ2-3	CSALPLTDTQYF	TGCAGTGCACTCCCGTTAACAGATACGCAGTATTTT
.	TRBV12-3/TRBV12-4	12	.	TRBJ1-1	CASTLRRTEAFF	TGTGCCAGCACCCTTAGAAGGACTGAAGCTTTCTTT
.	TRBV29-1	15	.	TRBJ1-2	CSVGSGNRGNYGYTF	TGCAGCGTTGGATCAGGCAATCGGGGAAACTATGGCTACACCTTC
many	TRBV7-9	16	.	TRBJ2-2	CASSHWTDPNTGELFF	TGTGCCAGCAGCCACTGGACGGATCCGAACACCGGGGAGCTGTTTTTT
many	TRBV7-9	15	TRBD1	TRBJ2-7	CASSQGQLFSYEQYF	TGTGCCAGCAGCCAGGGACAGCTCTTTTCCTACGAGCAGTACTTC
.	TRBV6-1	16	.	TRBJ1-5	CASSETGGAGNQPQHF	TGTGCCAGCAGTGAAACCGGGGGCGCAGGCAATCAGCCCCAGCATTTT
.	TRBV6-5	11	.	TRBJ1-4	CASRSNEKLFF	TGTGCCAGCAGGTCTAATGAAAAACTGTTTTTT
few	TRBV6-6	13	.	TRBJ1-4	CASSWDGGRSLFF	TGTGCCAGCAGCTGGGACGGGGGACGATCCCTGTTTTTT
.	TRBV29-1	13	.	TRBJ1-1	CSAYRGVGTEAFF	TGCAGCGCCTACCGGGGGGTAGGCACTGAAGCTTTCTTT
.	TRBV30	14	TRBD2	TRBJ2-1	CAWSVGLGRNEQFF	TGTGCCTGGAGTGTAGGACTAGGGAGGAATGAGCAGTTCTTC
few	TRBV7-2	14	.	TRBJ1-1	CASSLQGMDTEAFF	TGTGCCAGCAGCCTCCAGGGTATGGACACTGAAGCTTTCTTT
.	TRBV7-9	13	TRBD1	TRBJ2-5	CASSPDRGETQYF	TGTGCCAGCAGCCCCGACAGGGGAGAGACCCAGTACTTC
few	TRBV6-6	15	TRBD1	TRBJ1-4	CASSLPTGGYEKLFF	TGTGCCAGCAGTTTGCCGACAGGGGGCTATGAAAAACTGTTTTTT
.	TRBV29-1	14	.	TRBJ2-5	CSVVSDIARETQYF	TGCAGCGTTGTTTCGGACATCGCCAGAGAGACCCAGTACTTC
many	TRBV18	17	TRBD2	TRBJ2-7	CASSPPKGASGRIRQYF	TGTGCCAGCTCACCTCCAAAGGGGGCTAGCGGGAGGATACGGCAGTACTTC
many	TRBV6-2/TRBV6-3	15	.	TRBJ2-1	CASTRTAGFYNEQFF	TGTGCCAGCACCCGGACAGCAGGCTTCTACAATGAGCAGTTCTTC
many	TRBV5-1	15	.	TRBJ2-1	CASSLVPGDYNEQFF	TGCGCCAGCAGCTTGGTGCCAGGGGACTACAATGAGCAGTTCTTC
.	TRBV15	12	.	TRBJ2-5	CATSRIPETQYF	TGTGCCACCAGCAGGATCCCAGAGACCCAGTACTTC
many	TRBV10-3	17	TRBD1	TRBJ2-4	CAISESLQGASQNIQYF	TGTGCCATCAGTGAGTCTCTTCAGGGGGCTTCCCAAAACATTCAGTACTTC
medium-sized	TRBV6-5	11	.	TRBJ1-5	CASMEDQPQHF	TGTGCCAGTATGGAGGATCAGCCCCAGCATTTT
many	TRBV7-6	20	TRBD2	TRBJ2-3	CASSLEGLAGDGTSTDTQYF	TGTGCCAGCAGCTTAGAGGGACTAGCGGGAGACGGAACTAGCACAGATACGCAGTATTTT
many	TRBV12-3/TRBV12-4	13	.	TRBJ2-7	CASRPDGTYEQYF	TGTGCCAGCAGACCAGACGGTACCTACGAGCAGTACTTC
few	TRBV12-2	12	.	TRBJ2-1	CASRLSAGTGFF	TGTGCAAGTCGCTTGTCCGCCGGGACTGGGTTCTTC
many	TRBV18	13	.	TRBJ1-1	CASSPDGNTEAFF	TGTGCCAGCTCACCAGACGGGAACACTGAAGCTTTCTTT
.	TRBV6-1	14	.	TRBJ2-5	CASSDSGGAETQYF	TGTGCCAGCAGTGATAGTGGGGGCGCCGAGACCCAGTACTTC
.	TRBV10-3	18	.	TRBJ1-2	CAISESKRFRENNYGYTF	TGTGCCATCAGTGAGTCGAAAAGATTCAGGGAGAATAACTATGGCTACACCTTC
many	TRBV5-1	14	TRBD2	TRBJ2-3	CASGPGLATDTQYF	TGCGCCAGCGGTCCGGGACTAGCGACAGATACGCAGTATTTT
few	TRBV11-2	16	.	TRBJ1-1	CASSASARGAGTEAFF	TGTGCCAGCAGCGCCTCGGCCAGGGGAGCGGGGACTGAAGCTTTCTTT
few	TRBV6-6	13	.	TRBJ1-1	CASSYHRDPEAFF	TGTGCCAGCAGTTACCACAGGGATCCTGAAGCTTTCTTT
medium-sized	TRBV7-9	13	.	TRBJ1-4	CASTSVTNEKLFF	TGTGCCAGCACCTCGGTTACTAATGAAAAACTGTTTTTT
many	TRBV20-1	12	TRBD1	TRBJ2-7	CSAKPGQGRQYF	TGCAGTGCAAAACCGGGACAGGGAAGGCAGTACTTC
few	TRBV20-1	14	.	TRBJ2-1	CSARISGGYNEQFF	TGCAGTGCTAGAATCTCCGGGGGCTACAATGAGCAGTTCTTC
many	TRBV18	16	.	TRBJ2-1	CASSPLSLAPASEQFF	TGTGCCAGCTCACCACTTTCTCTAGCGCCGGCGAGTGAGCAGTTCTTC